This T cell receptor beta chain was identified during a study of monozygotic twins with inflammatory bowel disease. To note about this clonotype: The antigen is undetermined.

The CDR3 spans 13 residues. Germline CDR1 SEHNR, CDR2 FQNEAQ (reference sequence). For every sample, eight separate reactions were used to make cDNA. PCR of TCRalpha and TCRbeta cDNA was nested, with two rounds of approximately 17 and 9 cycles. For each CDR3 protein, TCRdb gives one entry from its re-call of the 5' RACE reads, without DNA. In total, the table holds roughly 90,000 distinct CDR3 sequences. Study-level findings and limits: The authors could not tell different T cell subtypes apart.

The specimen was blood. The clonotype was recovered from a human donor with ulcerative colitis or Crohn's disease, or a healthy co-twin of an affected twin (not recorded which). The chain is built from TRBV7-9 and TRBJ2-7; as DNA is missing, the TRBD1 call by TCRdb cannot be tested. CDR3 sequence: CASSIDQGDEQYF.